The present T cell receptor beta chain was sequenced within a study of memory CD4+ T cells and cytomegalovirus serostatus. In the study overall: Donors were healthy Belgian adults, fewer than ten CMV seropositive and some 24 seronegative.

As regards this clone: Antigen specificity is unknown.

The sort gate was single viable CD3+CD4+CD8-CD45RO+ cells for memory CD4+ T cells. Donors' CMV status reflects serum IgG against pp150, pp28, p38, p52. Study outcomes and limitations: About 40% of the roughly 160 known CMV-associated TCRbeta sequences appeared in CD4+ memory.

Original methodology: Out-of-frame sequences were removed, leaving 2 million to 2.5 million distinct TCRbeta sequences. Libraries were prepared by immunoSEQ multiplex PCR; TCRdb keeps only in-frame clonotypes and omits some of them. V and J calls plus clone size are reproduced from that table; the DNA served to infer D and trimming. The table has tens of thousands of clones, around three quarters seen once. This TCR was sampled from an adult in good health and CMV-seronegative. Sequencing was carried out using memory CD4+ T cells from blood.

CDR3 in DNA: TGTGCCAGCAGTGGCCAGGGGGGCCAAGAGACCCAGTACTTC. It specifies CASSGQGGQETQYF. V is TRBV28 and J is TRBJ2-5; TRBD1 might be the D (7 bases). Germline lookup yields CDR1 MDHEN and CDR2 SYDVKM. V lost 5 bases and J lost 1, with 11 bases in between. The CDR3 contains 14 residues.